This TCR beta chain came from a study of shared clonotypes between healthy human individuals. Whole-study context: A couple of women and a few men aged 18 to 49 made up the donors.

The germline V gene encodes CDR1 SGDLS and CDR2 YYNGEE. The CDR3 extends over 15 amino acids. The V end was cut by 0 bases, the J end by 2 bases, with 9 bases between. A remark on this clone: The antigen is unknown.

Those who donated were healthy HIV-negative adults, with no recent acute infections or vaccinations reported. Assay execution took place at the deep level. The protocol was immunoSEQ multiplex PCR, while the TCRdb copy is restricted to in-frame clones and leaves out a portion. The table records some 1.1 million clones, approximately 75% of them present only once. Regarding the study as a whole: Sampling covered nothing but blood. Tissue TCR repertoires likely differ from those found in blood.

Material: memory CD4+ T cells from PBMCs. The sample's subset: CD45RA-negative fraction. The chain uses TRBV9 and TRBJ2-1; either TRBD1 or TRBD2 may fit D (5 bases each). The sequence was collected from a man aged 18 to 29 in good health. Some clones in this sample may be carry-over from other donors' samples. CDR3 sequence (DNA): TGTGCCAGCAGCGTAGGCCAGGGACCCTACAATGAGCAGTTCTTC. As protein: CASSVGQGPYNEQFF.